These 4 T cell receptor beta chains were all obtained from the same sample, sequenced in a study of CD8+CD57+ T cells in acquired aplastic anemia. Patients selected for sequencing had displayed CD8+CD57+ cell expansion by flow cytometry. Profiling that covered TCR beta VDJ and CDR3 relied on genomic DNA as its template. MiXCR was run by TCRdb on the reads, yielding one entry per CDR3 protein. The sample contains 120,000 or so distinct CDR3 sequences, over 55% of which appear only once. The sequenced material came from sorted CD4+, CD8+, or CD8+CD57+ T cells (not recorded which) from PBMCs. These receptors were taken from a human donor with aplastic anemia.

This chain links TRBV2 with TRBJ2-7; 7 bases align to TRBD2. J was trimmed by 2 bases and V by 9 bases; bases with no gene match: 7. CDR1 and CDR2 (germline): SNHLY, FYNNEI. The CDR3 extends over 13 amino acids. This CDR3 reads CARSGVGPYEQYF. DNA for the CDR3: TGTGCCAGGAGCGGGGTAGGACCCTACGAGCAGTACTTC.

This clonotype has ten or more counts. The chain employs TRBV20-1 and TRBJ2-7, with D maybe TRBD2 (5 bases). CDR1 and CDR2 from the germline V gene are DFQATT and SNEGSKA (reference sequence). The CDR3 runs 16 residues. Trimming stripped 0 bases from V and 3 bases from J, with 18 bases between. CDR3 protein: CSARDRESGGFYEQYF. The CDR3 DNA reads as TGCAGTGCTAGAGATAGAGAAAGCGGCGGGTTCTACGAGCAGTACTTC.

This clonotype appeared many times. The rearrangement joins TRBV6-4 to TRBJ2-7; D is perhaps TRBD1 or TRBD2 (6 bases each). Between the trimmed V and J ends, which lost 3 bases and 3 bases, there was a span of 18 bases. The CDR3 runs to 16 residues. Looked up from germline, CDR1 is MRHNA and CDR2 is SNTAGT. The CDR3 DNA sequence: TGTGCCAGCAGTGAGTTTAGGGGGGCGAGGATCTACGAGCAGTACTTC. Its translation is CASSEFRGARIYEQYF.

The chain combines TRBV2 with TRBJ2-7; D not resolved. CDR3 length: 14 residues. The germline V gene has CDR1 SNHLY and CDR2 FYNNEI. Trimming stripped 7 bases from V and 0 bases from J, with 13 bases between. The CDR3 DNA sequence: TGTGCCAGCAACCCCCCGACGGTCTCCTACGAGCAGTACTTC. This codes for CASNPPTVSYEQYF.